Presented here are 6 T cell receptor beta chains from one specimen sequenced in a study of cytomegalovirus exposure and HLA in healthy donors. In the PCR, 60 Vbeta and 13 Jbeta primers were used. Libraries were prepared by immunoSEQ multiplex PCR; TCRdb keeps only in-frame clonotypes and omits some of them. The sample holds 150,000 to 200,000 clones, about 80% seen once. The source material was PBMCs. The receptors were gathered from a woman aged 18 to 35 in good health and CMV-seropositive.

This clone occurred a few times. The CDR3 is CASSSRGSGGVNEQFF. In nucleotides, the CDR3 is TGTGCCAGCAGCTCCAGAGGGAGCGGGGGGGTGAATGAGCAGTTCTTC. The chain links TRBV13 to TRBJ2-1; 10 bases line up with TRBD2. The CDR3 sequence is 16 residues long. J was trimmed by 7 bases and V by 4 bases; bases with no gene match: 10. From germline, CDR1 is PRHDT and CDR2 FYEKMQ (reference sequence).

The V and J genes are TRBV5-6 and TRBJ1-2; the D is unclear. The CDR3 consists of 11 residues. V was cut by 0 bases and J by 8 bases, with 5 bases left in between. Germline values: CDR1 SGHDT, CDR2 YYEEEE. This CDR3 is CASSLARGYTF. CDR3 sequence (DNA): TGTGCCAGCAGCTTGGCCAGAGGCTACACCTTC.

In its sample, this clone was seen once. The chain combines TRBV28 with TRBJ1-6, with TRBD1 matching 8 bases. Trimming removed 5 bases from V and 6 bases from J; junction bases left unmatched: 9. Germline CDR1 and CDR2: MDHEN and SYDVKM. This CDR3 spans 16 amino acids. The CDR3 protein is CASSRDRIVFNSPLHF. The CDR3 DNA sequence: TGTGCCAGCAGTAGGGACAGGATCGTATTTAATTCACCCCTCCACTTT.

To note about this clone: This sample also contains other DNA sequences that code for the same CDR3. The genes are TRBV5-1 and TRBJ1-1; D is ambiguous. The CDR3 is made up of 13 amino acids. Trimming shortened V by 2 bases and J by 5 bases, and 10 bases separated the two germline ends. Germline loops: CDR1 SGHRS, CDR2 YFSETQ. The CDR3 loop reads CASSLEGGTEAFF. The CDR3 nucleotides read TGCGCCAGCAGCTTAGAGGGAGGGACTGAAGCTTTCTTT.

The chain carries TRBV29-1 and TRBJ1-1; the D gene is possibly TRBD1 (5 bases). Germline V gene lookup returns CDR1 SQVTM and CDR2 ANQGSEA. The CDR3 has 12 residues. The V end lost 7 bases, the J end lost 3 bases, and 12 bases lay between the germline ends. The CDR3 DNA is TGCAGCGCAAAGGCGGGGGACACTGAAGCTTTCTTT. Translating gives CSAKAGDTEAFF. Full variable domain (missing parts from reference TRBV29-1 and TRBJ1-1): SAVISQKPSRDICQRGTSLTIQCQVDSQVTMMFWYRQQPGQSLTLIATANQGSEATYESGFVIDKFPISRPNLTFSTLTVSNMSPEDSSIYLCSAKAGDTEAFFGQGTRLTVV.

This chain joins TRBV30 and TRBJ2-4, with unresolved D. Trimming took off 0 bases at V and 7 bases at J, with 7 bases between the two ends. Per germline, CDR1 GTSNPN and CDR2 SVGIG (reference sequence). CDR3 length: 12 amino acids. The CDR3 coding sequence is TGTGCCTGGAGTGTCGGTCGGAACATTCAGTACTTC. It encodes CAWSVGRNIQYF. The variable domain in full, completed from reference TRBV30 and TRBJ2-4, reads SQTIHQWPATLVQPVGSPLSLECTVEGTSNPNLYWYRQAAGRGLQLLFYSVGIGQISSEVPQNLSASRPQDRQFILSSKKLLLSDSGFYLCAWSVGRNIQYFGAGTRLSVL.